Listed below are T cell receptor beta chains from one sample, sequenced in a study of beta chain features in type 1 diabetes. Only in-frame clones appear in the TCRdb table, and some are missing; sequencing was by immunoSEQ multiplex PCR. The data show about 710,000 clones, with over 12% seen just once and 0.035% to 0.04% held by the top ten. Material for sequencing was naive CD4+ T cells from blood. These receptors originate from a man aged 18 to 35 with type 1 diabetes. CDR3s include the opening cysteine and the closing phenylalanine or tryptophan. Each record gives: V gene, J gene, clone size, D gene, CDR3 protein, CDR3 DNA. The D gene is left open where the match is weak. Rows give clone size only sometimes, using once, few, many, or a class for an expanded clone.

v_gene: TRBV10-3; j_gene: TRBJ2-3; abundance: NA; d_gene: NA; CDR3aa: CAISESGGQDTQYF; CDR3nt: TGTGCCATCAGTGAGTCTGGCGGGCAAGATACGCAGTATTTT
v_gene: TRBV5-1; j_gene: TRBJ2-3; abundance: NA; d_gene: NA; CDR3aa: CASSPQGPWTDTQYF; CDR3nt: TGCGCCAGCAGTCCCCAGGGCCCGTGGACAGATACGCAGTATTTT
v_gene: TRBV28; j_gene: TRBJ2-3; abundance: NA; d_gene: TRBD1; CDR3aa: CASSLWDREANTQYF; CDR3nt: TGTGCCAGCAGTTTATGGGACAGGGAGGCGAATACGCAGTATTTT
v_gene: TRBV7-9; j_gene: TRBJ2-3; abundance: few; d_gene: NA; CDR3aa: CASSLSLNTQYF; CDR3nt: TGTGCCAGCAGCTTAAGTTTGAATACGCAGTATTTT
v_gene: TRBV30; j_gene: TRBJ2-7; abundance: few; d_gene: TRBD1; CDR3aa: CASGDSHYEQYF; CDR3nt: TGTGCCTCCGGGGACAGCCACTACGAGCAGTACTTC
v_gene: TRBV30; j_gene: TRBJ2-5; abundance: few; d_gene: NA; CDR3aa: CAWSVGRSRKTQYF; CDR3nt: TGTGCCTGGAGTGTAGGGCGATCGAGAAAGACCCAGTACTTC
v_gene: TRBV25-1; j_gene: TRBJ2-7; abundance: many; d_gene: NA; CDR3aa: CASSEPGSLYEQYF; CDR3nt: TGTGCCAGCAGTGAGCCCGGGTCGCTCTACGAGCAGTACTTC
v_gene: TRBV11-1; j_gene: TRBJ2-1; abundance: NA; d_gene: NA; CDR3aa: CASSGGLGGDEQFF; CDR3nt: TGTGCCAGCAGCGGAGGACTAGGGGGCGATGAGCAGTTCTTC
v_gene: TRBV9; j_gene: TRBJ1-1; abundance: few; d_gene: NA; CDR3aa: CASSQGGAEAFF; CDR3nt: TGTGCCAGCAGCCAGGGAGGGGCTGAAGCTTTCTTT
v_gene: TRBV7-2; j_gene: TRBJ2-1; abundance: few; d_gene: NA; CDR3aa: CASSLDSTIRNEQFF; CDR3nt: TGTGCCAGCAGCTTAGATTCGACCATACGCAATGAGCAGTTCTTC
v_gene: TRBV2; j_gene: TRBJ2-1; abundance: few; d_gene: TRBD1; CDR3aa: CASSARTGNYNEQFF; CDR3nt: TGTGCCAGCAGTGCACGGACAGGGAACTACAATGAGCAGTTCTTC